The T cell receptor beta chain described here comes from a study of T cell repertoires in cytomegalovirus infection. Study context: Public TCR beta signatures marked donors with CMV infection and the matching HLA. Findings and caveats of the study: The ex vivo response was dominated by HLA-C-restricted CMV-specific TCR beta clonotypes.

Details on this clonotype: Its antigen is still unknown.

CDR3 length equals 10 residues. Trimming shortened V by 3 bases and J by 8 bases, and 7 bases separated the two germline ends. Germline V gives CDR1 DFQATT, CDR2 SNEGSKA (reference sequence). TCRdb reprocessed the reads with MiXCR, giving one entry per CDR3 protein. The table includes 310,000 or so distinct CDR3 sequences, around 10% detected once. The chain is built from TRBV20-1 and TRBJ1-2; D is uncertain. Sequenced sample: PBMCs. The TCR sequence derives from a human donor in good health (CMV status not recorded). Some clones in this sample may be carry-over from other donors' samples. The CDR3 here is CSARSGGYTF. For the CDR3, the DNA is TGCAGTGCTAGGTCTGGGGGCTACACCTTC.